This note documents a single T cell receptor beta chain sequence. The antigen is unknown. The sample belongs to a study of PD-1 blockade in classical Hodgkin lymphoma. Study-wide points: Unlike CD8+ TCR diversity, which did not rise significantly by C4D1, CD4+ TCR diversity did. Complete responders had baseline diversity similar to newly diagnosed patients. Repertoire differences lack defined causes, possibly disease activity or prior therapy.

Each and every patient relapsed after autologous stem cell transplantation, and patients got differing brentuximab vedotin exposure. Complete response, partial response or progressive disease were the best responses. The data were produced by immunoSEQ multiplex PCR, yet TCRdb's version contains in-frame clones alone and is incomplete. The sample yields about 43,000 clones, over 65% seen once. CDR3 length equals 14 residues. The germline V gene has CDR1 SGHRS and CDR2 YFSETQ. Trimming left V 4 bases short and J 0 bases short, with 11 bases between. Sample: peripheral blood mononuclear cells (PBMCs), taken before the second cycle of nivolumab. The chain recombines TRBV5-1 with TRBJ2-7; D may correspond to TRBD1 or TRBD2 (5 bases each). The receptor comes from a human donor with classical Hodgkin lymphoma. The CDR3 sequence: CASSTGRSSYEQYF. CDR3 DNA: TGCGCCAGCAGCACGGGACGGAGCTCCTACGAGCAGTACTTC.